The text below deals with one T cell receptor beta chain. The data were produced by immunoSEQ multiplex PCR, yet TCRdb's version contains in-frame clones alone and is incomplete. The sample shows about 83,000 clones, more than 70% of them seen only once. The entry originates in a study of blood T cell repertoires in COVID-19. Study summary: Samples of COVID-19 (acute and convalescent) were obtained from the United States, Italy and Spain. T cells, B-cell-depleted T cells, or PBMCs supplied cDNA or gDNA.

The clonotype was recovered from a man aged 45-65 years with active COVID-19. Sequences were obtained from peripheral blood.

CDR3 protein: CASSGADSYNSPLHF. The CDR3, as DNA: TGTGCCAGCAGCGGGGCTGACAGCTATAATTCACCCCTCCACTTT. The chain combines TRBV5-5 with TRBJ1-6; TRBD1 is a possible D gene (5 bases). The CDR3 has 15 amino acids. CDR1 is SGHKS, CDR2 YYEKEE, per germline (reference sequence). V was clipped by 4 bases and J by 3 bases, with 11 bases between them.